This entry is about one T cell receptor beta chain. The antigen is unknown. Primers included in the PCR were 60 Vbeta and 13 Jbeta primers. Generated by immunoSEQ multiplex PCR, the TCRdb table keeps only in-frame clones and is missing some. Seen here are 80,000 to 100,000 clones, 55% to 80% observed once, and the top ten hold approximately 1.1%. This CDR3 is 12 amino acids long. The germline V gene encodes CDR1 SGDLS and CDR2 YYNGEE. Trimming removed 3 bases at V and 2 bases at J, with 5 bases between. The sample originates from a study of cytomegalovirus exposure and HLA in healthy donors. Study findings and constraints: Common viral pathogens seemed to be connected with several of the most significant clusters, according to a later analysis. The study recorded about 160 TCR beta chains that were cytomegalovirus-associated.

This TCR was recovered from a female donor in good health and CMV-seronegative. Sequencing used PBMCs. The chain recombines TRBV9 with TRBJ1-2; no clear D gene. CDR3 DNA: TGTGCCAGCAGCGGGGCAAACTATGGCTACACCTTC. It is translated as CASSGANYGYTF.